Listed below are T cell receptor beta chains from one sample, sequenced in a study of response to subunit inactivated influenza vaccine. TCRdb passed the RT-PCR reads through MiXCR, listing each CDR3 protein once. The profile shows roughly 500,000 distinct CDR3 sequences, approximately 15% of them singletons. The source material was CD4+ T cells sorted from PBMCs, sampled around 25 months after vaccination. The receptor set was obtained from a man aged 50-75 years who received an inactivated influenza vaccine. Each CDR3 is given with its conserved first and last residue. A D gene is named only where the DNA matches it firmly. A row's size may be missing; if present it is once, few, many or a size class.

abundance	d_gene	v_gene	j_gene	CDR3aa	CDR3nt
NA	NA	TRBV2	TRBJ1-5	CASSGQEYQPQHF	TGTGCCAGCAGTGGTCAGGAATATCAGCCCCAGCATTTT
NA	TRBD1	TRBV3-1	TRBJ1-1	CASSQYIPGQGMNTEAFF	TGTGCCAGCAGCCAATACATACCGGGACAGGGAATGAACACTGAAGCTTTCTTT
NA	TRBD1	TRBV15	TRBJ2-5	CATSSYGQGIPVETQYF	TGTGCCACCAGCAGCTACGGACAGGGGATACCTGTAGAGACCCAGTACTTC
few	NA	TRBV7-2	TRBJ2-3	CASSFEAGTQYF	TGTGCCAGCAGCTTTGAAGCGGGTACGCAGTATTTT
NA	TRBD2	TRBV12-3/TRBV12-4	TRBJ2-7	CASSITGLADFYEQYF	TGTGCCAGCAGTATAACGGGACTAGCGGATTTCTACGAGCAGTACTTC
few	NA	TRBV6-1	TRBJ1-1	CASSEYSEAFF	TGTGCCAGCAGTGAATACTCTGAAGCTTTCTTT
few	NA	TRBV30	TRBJ2-3	CAWSVPGADTQYF	TGTGCCTGGAGTGTACCTGGGGCGGATACGCAGTATTTT
NA	NA	TRBV5-5	TRBJ2-1	CASSTGPGNEQFF	TGTGCCAGCAGCACTGGGCCCGGCAATGAGCAGTTCTTC
NA	NA	TRBV4-2	TRBJ1-1	CASSQDFGDTEAFF	TGTGCCAGCAGCCAAGATTTCGGGGACACTGAAGCTTTCTTT
NA	TRBD1	TRBV6-1	TRBJ2-7	CASRKGQPPYEQYF	TGTGCCAGCAGGAAGGGACAGCCCCCCTACGAGCAGTACTTC
few	TRBD2	TRBV10-3	TRBJ2-5	CAINPTSGSAETQYF	TGTGCCATCAACCCGACTAGCGGGAGCGCCGAGACCCAGTACTTC
NA	NA	TRBV7-2	TRBJ1-3	CASSLDSMGRNTIYF	TGTGCCAGCAGCTTAGATTCCATGGGGAGAAACACCATATATTTT
NA	NA	TRBV3-1	TRBJ1-2	CASSLGTVGYGYTF	TGTGCCAGCAGCCTGGGAACCGTCGGCTATGGCTACACCTTC
NA	TRBD2	TRBV7-2	TRBJ2-2	CASSLAPSGMNTGELFF	TGTGCCAGCAGCTTAGCGCCTAGCGGGATGAACACCGGGGAGCTGTTTTTT
many	NA	TRBV5-1	TRBJ2-5	CASSLGQQETQYF	TGTGCCAGCAGCTTAGGTCAGCAAGAGACCCAGTACTTC
NA	TRBD2	TRBV20-1	TRBJ2-7	CSAPLAGSHEQYF	TGCAGTGCGCCTCTAGCGGGGTCCCACGAGCAGTACTTC